The sequence of this T cell receptor beta chain was determined in a study of T cell changes during pregnancy in multiple sclerosis. The table came from immunoSEQ multiplex PCR; TCRdb's copy has only in-frame clones and leaves some out. Of under 80,000 clones in the sample, around 92% were seen once. The V end was cut by 5 bases, the J end by 0 bases, with 28 bases between. The CDR3 has 20 amino acids. Germline V CDR1 and CDR2: SGHVS, FQNEAQ. Material: peripheral blood, obtained before pregnancy. This rearrangement joins TRBV7-8 to TRBJ1-1; D is undetermined. The sequence was collected from a female donor with multiple sclerosis, enrolled in a pregnancy study. The CDR3 DNA sequence: TGTGCCAGCAGCCTGAGAAGAGGCACACCTCAGAACCCGATGAACACTGAAGCTTTCTTT. It yields the protein CASSLRRGTPQNPMNTEAFF.